The T cell receptor beta chain described here comes from a study of response to subunit inactivated influenza vaccine. Study-wide results and caveats: With each seasonal influenza vaccination, the authors suggested, few new T cells are recruited.

Between the trimmed V and J ends, which lost 5 bases and 4 bases, there was a span of 14 bases. The CDR3 contains 15 residues. The germline gives CDR1 MDHEN, CDR2 SYDVKM. A single record per CDR3 protein comes from TCRdb applying MiXCR to the RT-PCR reads. In the table there are about 540,000 distinct CDR3 sequences, less than 15% of which are singletons. This clonotype has just a few counts. Its specificity is unknown. The sequence was obtained from a man aged 50 or older who received an inactivated influenza vaccine. The chain couples TRBV28 to TRBJ1-4; D might be TRBD1 (5 bases). The source was PBMCs from blood, collected 11 to 12 days after vaccination. The CDR3 here is CASSKPGRLNEKLFF. In DNA form, the CDR3 reads TGTGCCAGCAGTAAACCGGGACGGCTTAATGAAAAACTGTTTTTT.